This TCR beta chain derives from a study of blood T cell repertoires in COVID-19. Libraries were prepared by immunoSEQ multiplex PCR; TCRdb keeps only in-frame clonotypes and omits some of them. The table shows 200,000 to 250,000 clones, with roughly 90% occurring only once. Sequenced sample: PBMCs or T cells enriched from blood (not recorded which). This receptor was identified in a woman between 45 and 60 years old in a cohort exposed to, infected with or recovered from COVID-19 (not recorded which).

The CDR3 nucleotides are TGTGCCAGCAGCGTAGAGGCAGGGCCTGGAAACACCATATATTTT. Protein: CASSVEAGPGNTIYF. The chain has TRBV9 and TRBJ1-3, with D possibly TRBD1 on 5 matching bases. V was shortened by 0 bases and J by 2 bases, with 9 bases between the two germline ends. The CDR3 is 15 amino acids. Germline CDR1 is SGDLS and CDR2 is YYNGEE. Complete variable domain (other parts from reference TRBV9 and TRBJ1-3): DSGVTQTPKHLITATGQRVTLRCSPRSGDLSVYWYQQSLDQGLQFLIQYYNGEERAKGNILERFSAQQFPDLHSELNLSSLELGDSALYFCASSVEAGPGNTIYFGEGSWLTVV.